Following are 17 T cell receptor beta chains from one sample sequenced in a study of control samples from healthy donors and cancer patients. Sequenced by immunoSEQ multiplex PCR; TCRdb stores in-frame clones only, minus some. The table has 65,000 to 100,000 clones, 90% to 95% seen once. The sequencing sample was made of blood. These receptors originate from a man over 45 in good health.

The genes are TRBV6-2 or TRBV6-3 and TRBJ1-1, with 8 bases that match TRBD1. Germline V CDR1 and CDR2: MNHEY, SVGEGT. CDR3 length equals 13 residues. V shed 4 bases, J shed 6 bases, and the junction held 4 bases outside the gene matches. The CDR3 region has the DNA TGTGCCAGCAGTTCCCAACAGGGGGCTGAAGCTTTCTTT. It specifies CASSSQQGAEAFF.

The chain joins TRBV6-1 to TRBJ1-1, with TRBD1 matching over 7 bases. The length of the CDR3 is 18 residues. The junction had 19 bases not matched to a gene; V was cut back by 3 bases and J by 6 bases. Germline CDR1 reads MNHNS; CDR2 reads SASEGT. CDR3 in DNA: TGTGCCAGCAGTGATGTTCCTCCGACAGGGTATCCTGGCGCTGAAGCTTTCTTT. Protein: CASSDVPPTGYPGAEAFF.

The J gene is TRBJ2-7, the V gene TRBV2, with a weak D call TRBD2 (5 bases). Germline V gene sequence: CDR1 SNHLY, CDR2 FYNNEI. Between the trimmed V and J ends, which lost 6 bases and 0 bases, there was a span of 15 bases. The CDR3 covers 15 residues. The CDR3 spells CASRDSGKSSYEQYF. As DNA, the CDR3 is TGTGCCAGCAGAGATTCCGGGAAAAGCTCCTACGAGCAGTACTTC.

The chain recombines TRBV7-2 with TRBJ1-1; maybe TRBD1 (5 bases). Germline assignment: CDR1 SGHTA and CDR2 FQGNSA. The CDR3 is made up of 16 amino acids. V was clipped by 0 bases and J by 7 bases, with 18 bases between them. In DNA, the CDR3 is TGTGCCAGCAGCTTAGCAGGGGTCGGGGCCCAAAATGAAGCTTTCTTT. Translation: CASSLAGVGAQNEAFF.

This sequence joins TRBV2 and TRBJ2-1; 12 nucleotides agree with TRBD2. Per the germline V gene, CDR1 is SNHLY and CDR2 is FYNNEI. This CDR3 has 14 amino acids. V was pared by 3 bases and J by 11 bases, with 5 bases of the junction left unmatched. The CDR3 sequence: CASSETSGGGKQFF. The CDR3 DNA sequence: TGTGCCAGCAGTGAGACTAGCGGGGGAGGTAAGCAGTTCTTC.

J is TRBJ1-1 and V is TRBV7-9; 8 bases line up with TRBD1. The CDR3 is 12 amino acids. V gave up 4 bases and J gave up 8 bases; unmatched junction bases: 3. CDR1 SEHNR and CDR2 FQNEAQ come from the germline V gene (reference sequence). Here the CDR3 DNA reads TGTGCCAGCAGCTGGGACAGGAGGGAAGCTTTCTTT. Translating it yields CASSWDRREAFF.

The sample holds one count of this clone. The chain has TRBV7-9 and TRBJ2-7, with a possible D match to TRBD2 (6 bases). Trimming cost V 5 bases and J 0 bases, with 17 bases left between them. Germline V gene lookup returns CDR1 SEHNR and CDR2 FQNEAQ (reference sequence). The CDR3 runs 16 residues. The CDR3 region is CASSRRTGGVSYEQYF. The CDR3 coding sequence is TGTGCCAGCAGCCGCCGAACAGGAGGGGTCTCCTACGAGCAGTACTTC.

The chain is built from TRBV9 and TRBJ1-6, with TRBD1 matching 7 bases. This CDR3 is 14 amino acids long. CDR1 and CDR2 from the germline V gene are SGDLS and YYNGEE. V trimming: 0 bases; J trimming: 9 bases; junction bases outside the gene matches: 3. The CDR3 reads CASSVDTGASPLHF. In DNA, the CDR3 is TGTGCCAGCAGCGTAGATACAGGGGCTTCACCCCTCCACTTT.

This chain joins TRBV19 and TRBJ2-3; TRBD1 is a possible D gene (6 bases). Germline CDR1 and CDR2: LNHDA and SQIVND (reference sequence). CDR3 size: 15 residues. Trimming stripped 3 bases from V and 6 bases from J, with 16 bases between. CDR3 sequence: CASSMGAWGRDTQYF. CDR3 DNA: TGTGCCAGTAGTATGGGGGCTTGGGGCAGGGATACGCAGTATTTT.

The V call is TRBV6-1, the J call TRBJ1-4; D is perhaps TRBD1 (5 bases). The CDR3 runs to 16 residues. V was trimmed by 0 bases and J by 3 bases, leaving 11 bases between them. Looked up from germline, CDR1 is MNHNS and CDR2 is SASEGT. In nucleotides, the CDR3 is TGTGCCAGCAGTGAAGCGCTCGGGGCGGCTAATGAAAAACTGTTTTTT. Amino acids: CASSEALGAANEKLFF.

The J gene is TRBJ1-5, the V gene TRBV2; no reliable D call. Trimming removed 1 base from V and 1 base from J, with 8 bases in between. This CDR3 contains 15 residues. Germline V gives CDR1 SNHLY, CDR2 FYNNEI. The CDR3 DNA follows: TGTGCCAGCAGTGAAGGGAGGGAAAGCAATCAGCCCCAGCATTTT. Protein sequence: CASSEGRESNQPQHF. The complete variable domain, with remaining parts taken from reference TRBV2 and TRBJ1-5, reads EPEVTQTPSHQVTQMGQEVILRCVPISNHLYFYWYRQILGQKVEFLVSFYNNEISEKSEIFDDQFSVERPDGSNFTLKIRSTKLEDSAMYFCASSEGRESNQPQHFGDGTRLSIL.

V is TRBV6-5 and J is TRBJ1-2; tentative D call: TRBD1 (6 bases). V lost 4 bases and J lost 7, with 10 bases in between. This CDR3 is built from 12 residues. Germline CDR1 MNHEY, CDR2 SVGAGI. The CDR3: CASSFTGFGYTF. CDR3 coding DNA: TGTGCCAGCAGTTTCACAGGGTTTGGCTACACCTTC.

The gene calls are TRBV18 and TRBJ1-4, with no clear D. Trimming stripped 5 bases from V and 0 bases from J, with 16 bases between. The CDR3 runs 17 residues. Germline V gives CDR1 KGHSH, CDR2 LQKENI. The CDR3 bases are TGTGCCAGCTCAAATAATGGGCAGTCAGCAACTAATGAAAAACTGTTTTTT. It encodes CASSNNGQSATNEKLFF.

A single count supports this clone. The chain recombines TRBV19 with TRBJ2-6; TRBD1 aligns across 7 bases. This CDR3 is 15 amino acids long. The germline V gene encodes CDR1 LNHDA and CDR2 SQIVND (reference sequence). V lost 11 bases to trimming and J lost 0 bases; unmatched junction nucleotides: 7. DNA of the CDR3: TGTGCCGCCGGGACAGCTTTCTCTGGGGCCAACGTCCTGACTTTC. Its protein is CAAGTAFSGANVLTF.

DNA of the CDR3: TGCGCCAGCAGCCAAGACGAAAACAGGGACTATGGCTACACCTTC. This gives the protein CASSQDENRDYGYTF. The chain employs TRBV4-1 and TRBJ1-2; D possibly corresponds to TRBD1 (6 bases). The CDR3 has 15 amino acids. Trimming took 0 bases from V and 3 from J, leaving 11 bases between them. CDR1 and CDR2 from the germline V gene are MGHRA and YSYEKL.

V gene TRBV18 combines with J gene TRBJ1-3; D unclear. Germline CDR1 reads KGHSH; CDR2 reads LQKENI. Trimming pared 3 bases from V and 0 bases from J, leaving 9 bases between. The CDR3 runs to 15 residues. The CDR3 sequence: CASSPVDLSGNTIYF. CDR3 DNA: TGTGCCAGCTCACCCGTGGACCTCTCTGGAAACACCATATATTTT.

The chain uses TRBV7-2 and TRBJ2-7; D gene uncertain. V dropped 0 bases and J dropped 2 bases, with 11 bases sitting between them. The germline V gene has CDR1 SGHTA and CDR2 FQGNSA. The CDR3 has 15 residues. Here the CDR3 reads CASSLAFDTAYEQYF. In nucleotides, the CDR3 is TGTGCCAGCAGCTTAGCTTTCGACACCGCCTACGAGCAGTACTTC.